A single sample gave rise to the 16 T cell receptor beta chains below, sequenced in a study of siplizumab effects on memory and regulatory T cells. Repertoires were generated with immunoSEQ multiplex PCR, while TCRdb's copy carries only in-frame clones and drops some. This table holds about 40,000 clones, 80% to 90% found once. Sequenced sample: naive CD4+ T cells sorted from blood. The receptors originated from a human donor in good health.

The genes are TRBV7-2 and TRBJ2-5; D is unclear. V was clipped by 4 bases and J by 4 bases, with 10 bases between them. The CDR3 runs 13 residues. Germline assignment: CDR1 SGHTA and CDR2 FQGNSA. The CDR3 bases are TGTGCCAGCAGCTCCCCTATAGGAGAGACCCAGTACTTC. Its protein is CASSSPIGETQYF. Full variable domain (rest looked up from reference TRBV7-2 and TRBJ2-5): GAGVSQSPSNKVTEKGKDVELRCDPISGHTALYWYRQSLGQGLEFLIYFQGNSAPDKSGLPSDRFSAERTGGSVSTLTIQRTQQEDSAVYLCASSSPIGETQYFGPGTRLLVL.

The chain combines TRBV11-2 with TRBJ1-1; D is uncertain. The germline gives CDR1 SGHAT, CDR2 FQNNGV. The V end was cut by 2 bases, the J end by 2 bases, with 9 bases between. This CDR3 has 14 amino acids. The CDR3 region has the DNA TGTGCCAGCAGCTTAATTTCAGGTAACACTGAAGCTTTCTTT. It codes for CASSLISGNTEAFF. Based on the CDR3 plus reference TRBV11-2 and TRBJ1-1, the full variable domain is EAGVAQSPRYKIIEKRQSVAFWCNPISGHATLYWYQQILGQGPKLLIQFQNNGVVDDSQLPKDRFSAERLKGVDSTLKIQPAKLEDSAVYLCASSLISGNTEAFFGQGTRLTVV.

The chain carries TRBV28 and TRBJ1-1; D uncertain. This CDR3 has 13 residues. Germline V lookup: CDR1 MDHEN, CDR2 SYDVKM. V lost 6 bases, J lost 0 bases, and 8 bases lay in between. This CDR3 reads CASRARLNTEAFF. CDR3 bases: TGTGCCAGCAGAGCAAGATTGAACACTGAAGCTTTCTTT.

The sample holds a few counts of this clone. This sequence joins TRBV18 and TRBJ2-7; TRBD2 aligns across 10 bases. The CDR3 consists of 14 residues. Unmatched junction bases numbered 6, after V lost 3 bases and J lost 7 bases. Germline CDR1 is KGHSH and CDR2 is LQKENI. This CDR3 reads CASSPPSGSGEQYF. The CDR3 region has the DNA TGTGCCAGCTCACCGCCTAGCGGGAGTGGTGAGCAGTACTTC.

The J gene is TRBJ2-7, the V gene TRBV7-9; 9 nucleotides line up with TRBD2. The CDR3 totals 15 residues. Germline values: CDR1 SEHNR, CDR2 FQNEAQ (reference sequence). V trimming: 3 bases; J trimming: 0 bases; junction bases outside the gene matches: 3. DNA for the CDR3: TGTGCCAGCAGCTTCGTTAGCGGGAGCTCCTACGAGCAGTACTTC. Residues: CASSFVSGSSYEQYF.

The rearrangement uses TRBV27 and TRBJ2-2, with TRBD2 matching 9 bases. CDR1 is MNHEY and CDR2 is SMNVEV in the germline V gene (reference sequence). V shed 5 bases and J 2 bases; nucleotides not matched to a gene: 18. The CDR3 covers 20 residues. The CDR3 sequence: CASSPVSGGFSGENTGELFF. The CDR3 nucleotides are TGTGCCAGCAGTCCCGTGAGCGGGGGGTTTTCAGGGGAAAACACCGGGGAGCTGTTTTTT.

The V and J genes are TRBV2 and TRBJ1-4; maybe TRBD1 (6 bases). V shed 1 base and J shed 5 bases, with 8 bases lying between them. Germline lookup yields CDR1 SNHLY and CDR2 FYNNEI. The CDR3 contains 14 residues. CDR3 residues: CASSEEGGNEKLFF. CDR3 nucleotide sequence: TGTGCCAGCAGTGAAGAGGGGGGAAATGAAAAACTGTTTTTT.

The chain is built from TRBV18 and TRBJ2-2, with a tentative D call TRBD1 (5 bases). The CDR3 runs to 13 residues. The germline gives CDR1 KGHSH, CDR2 LQKENI. Trimming took 3 bases from V and 7 from J, leaving 9 bases between them. CDR3 sequence (DNA): TGTGCCAGCTCACCCGAAGGGGACGGGGAGCTGTTTTTT. Its translation is CASSPEGDGELFF.

About this clone itself: The junction departs from the called germline gene at one end, perhaps through a read error. This sequence joins TRBV7-7 and TRBJ1-4, with unresolved D. CDR1 and CDR2 from the germline V gene are SSHAT and FNYEAQ (reference sequence). The CDR3 loop spans 15 amino acids. CDR3 amino acids: CASSLGRKTNEKLFF. DNA for the CDR3: TGTGCTAGCAGCTTAGGGAGGAAGACGAATGAAAAACTGTTTTTT.

The chain carries TRBV7-2 and TRBJ2-5, with 8 bases identical to TRBD1. The CDR3 runs to 14 residues. Germline V gives CDR1 SGHTA, CDR2 FQGNSA. V lost 5 bases and J lost 4; bases outside the gene matches: 6. The CDR3 DNA is TGTGCCAGCAGCCCAGGACAGGGAGGAGAGACCCAGTACTTC. It encodes CASSPGQGGETQYF.

This chain joins TRBV9 and TRBJ2-2; D unclear. The germline V gene encodes CDR1 SGDLS and CDR2 YYNGEE. The V end lost 0 bases, the J end lost 6 bases, and 12 bases lay between the germline ends. This CDR3 comprises 15 residues. The CDR3 DNA is TGTGCCAGCAGCGTAGCCGGCCAAAACCCCGGGGAGCTGTTTTTT. Protein sequence: CASSVAGQNPGELFF. The variable domain in full, completed from reference TRBV9 and TRBJ2-2, reads DSGVTQTPKHLITATGQRVTLRCSPRSGDLSVYWYQQSLDQGLQFLIQYYNGEERAKGNILERFSAQQFPDLHSELNLSSLELGDSALYFCASSVAGQNPGELFFGEGSRLTVL.

The V gene is TRBV9, the J gene TRBJ2-3; either TRBD1 or TRBD2 may fit D (5 bases each). CDR1 and CDR2 (germline): SGDLS, YYNGEE. CDR3 length: 17 amino acids. Trimming left V 4 bases short and J 0 bases short, with 18 bases between. CDR3 bases: TGTGCCAGCAGCTCCAGGGAAGCGGCCCTTAGCACAGATACGCAGTATTTT. This codes for CASSSREAALSTDTQYF.

This chain connects TRBV7-2 to TRBJ2-7, with 7 bases that match TRBD2. Unmatched junction bases numbered 11, after V lost 2 bases and J lost 4 bases. Germline CDR1 SGHTA, CDR2 FQGNSA. The CDR3 has 16 amino acids. The CDR3 DNA follows: TGTGCCAGCAGCTTATGGTGGCTGGCGGGAGCATACGAGCAGTACTTC. This sequence encodes CASSLWWLAGAYEQYF.

The rearrangement uses TRBV19 and TRBJ2-7; 7 bases align to TRBD2. The CDR3 is 17 amino acids. The germline V gene encodes CDR1 LNHDA and CDR2 SQIVND (reference sequence). J was trimmed by 2 bases and V by 4 bases; bases with no gene match: 14. The CDR3 loop reads CASSKGVRDGGTYEQYF. CDR3 DNA: TGTGCCAGTAGTAAAGGGGTCCGGGACGGGGGGACCTACGAGCAGTACTTC. The full variable domain, in which reference TRBV19 and TRBJ2-7 provide the parts outside the CDR3, is DGGITQSPKYLFRKEGQNVTLSCEQNLNHDAMYWYRQDPGQGLRLIYYSQIVNDFQKGDIAEGYSVSREKKESFPLTVTSAQKNPTAFYLCASSKGVRDGGTYEQYFGPGTRLTVT.

The chain links TRBV5-4 to TRBJ2-5; the D call may be TRBD1 or TRBD2 (5 bases each). Judging by the DNA end, TRBJ2-7 fits better; the J call may be wrong. Germline-derived CDR1 and CDR2 are SGHNT and YYREEE (reference sequence). The CDR3 runs 16 residues. The CDR3 loop reads CASRGTGTQGRYEQYF. CDR3 DNA: TGTGCCAGCAGGGGGACCGGGACCCAGGGAAGGTACGAGCAGTACTTC.

The chain uses TRBV27 and TRBJ2-7; 7 positions match TRBD2. From germline, CDR1 is MNHEY and CDR2 SMNVEV (reference sequence). The CDR3 extends over 14 amino acids. V dropped 6 bases and J dropped 6; count of bases not matched to a gene: 11. The CDR3 is CASSPGTTMTEQYF. CDR3 in DNA: TGTGCCAGCAGCCCCGGGACTACCATGACCGAGCAGTACTTC.